This TCR beta chain emerged from a study of Ad26.COV2.S vaccination and SARS-CoV-2 variants. Here immunoSEQ multiplex PCR was the method, and the copy in TCRdb shows in-frame clones only, minus some. This sample has about 480,000 clones, with around nine tenths found just once. Findings and caveats of the study: There was reportedly substantial breadth in spike-specific CD8+ and CD4+ T cell responses after vaccination.

The CDR3 loop spans 18 amino acids. The V and J ends lost 3 bases and 1 base, in that order; junction bases with no gene match: 14. CDR1 is SGHRS, CDR2 YFSETQ, per germline. This clone came up once. Its cognate antigen is unknown. Noted treatment: some 20 received Ad26.COV2.S at low or high dose, single or two shots; 5 received placebo; per-sample allocation not given. Samples analyzed were those drawn on day 63 after the first vaccine or placebo injection. The source is a person between 18 and 65 years old who received the Ad26.COV2.S COVID-19 vaccine or a placebo. The chain is built from TRBV5-1 and TRBJ2-7; TRBD1 matches 9 bases. This material consisted of peripheral blood, taken in a trial of Ad26.COV2.S vaccine versus placebo. CDR3 residues: CASSYTGTGPILSYEQYF. CDR3 DNA: TGCGCCAGCAGCTATACCGGGACAGGGCCGATACTTTCCTACGAGCAGTACTTC. Filled out from reference TRBV5-1 and TRBJ2-7, the complete variable domain reads KAGVTQTPRYLIKTRGQQVTLSCSPISGHRSVSWYQQTPGQGLQFLFEYFSETQRNKGNFPGRFSGRQFSNSRSEMNVSTLELGDSALYLCASSYTGTGPILSYEQYFGPGTRLTVT.